The 5 T cell receptor beta chains below were found in one sample sequenced in a study of CD8+CD57+ T cells in acquired aplastic anemia. Genomic DNA templated the TCR beta VDJ and CDR3 profiling. TCRdb recomputed calls from the reads with MiXCR, one row per CDR3 protein. The profile shows roughly 130,000 distinct CDR3 sequences, 48% of them singletons. The source material was sorted CD4+, CD8+, or CD8+CD57+ T cells (not recorded which) from PBMCs. These receptors were taken from a human donor in good health, serving as a control.

The chain couples TRBV2 to TRBJ2-5; D gene unclear. CDR1 is SNHLY and CDR2 is FYNNEI in the germline V gene. The CDR3 totals 13 residues. V lost 4 bases to trimming and J lost 4 bases, with 10 bases between them. The CDR3 protein is CASSGPDGETQYF. The DNA for the CDR3 is TGTGCCAGCAGTGGCCCGGATGGAGAGACCCAGTACTTC.

The chain recombines TRBV7-9 with TRBJ1-5, with TRBD1 matching over 7 bases. In germline, CDR1 is SEHNR, CDR2 FQNEAQ (reference sequence). There are 13 residues in the CDR3. The V segment lost 6 bases and the J segment 9 bases; nucleotides outside the gene matches: 8. The DNA for the CDR3 is TGTGCCAGCAGTGAGGGGGCGCGACCGCCCCAGCATTTT. Protein product: CASSEGARPPQHF.

Only a few counts were recorded for this clonotype. This chain connects TRBV19 to TRBJ1-5; D not resolved. Trimming removed 1 base at V and 0 bases at J, with 4 bases between. This CDR3 is built from 14 residues. Germline V gene sequence: CDR1 LNHDA, CDR2 SQIVND (reference sequence). The DNA of the CDR3 is TGTGCCAGTAGTATAGTGGTTAGCAATCAGCCCCAGCATTTT. Encoded protein: CASSIVVSNQPQHF.

The rearrangement uses TRBV19 and TRBJ1-5, with TRBD1 matching over 8 bases. The CDR3 extends over 15 amino acids. CDR1 is LNHDA and CDR2 is SQIVND in the germline V gene (reference sequence). V was clipped by 9 bases and J by 2 bases; unmatched bases: 9. CDR3 sequence: CASDKGQVGNQPQHF. In DNA form, the CDR3 reads TGTGCCAGCGATAAGGGACAGGTGGGCAATCAGCCCCAGCATTTT.

Concerning this clonotype: This could be a read error, since a much larger clone is one nucleotide away. The rearrangement joins TRBV6-2 or TRBV6-3 to TRBJ1-5; possible D gene TRBD1, 6 bases. The germline V gene has CDR1 MNHEY and CDR2 SVGEGT. V lost 4 bases and J lost 3, with 13 bases in between. The CDR3 runs to 15 residues. CDR3 sequence reads: CASSCIDRPNQPQHF. The CDR3 nucleotides are TGTGCCAGCAGTTGCATTGACAGGCCCAATCAGCCCCAGCATTTT.